This passage covers 17 T cell receptor beta chains from one sample sequenced in a study of OX40 agonist ivuxolimab in advanced cancers. TCRdb's table, derived via immunoSEQ multiplex PCR, lists solely in-frame clones and lacks some. The profile shows roughly 68,000 clones, roughly 83% of them singletons. The material was CD4+ or CD8+ T cells sorted from blood, obtained in a trial of the OX40 agonist ivuxolimab. These receptors were collected from an adult with an advanced solid tumor such as melanoma, head and neck, liver or kidney cancer.

The chain joins TRBV7-2 to TRBJ1-4; D possibly corresponds to TRBD1 (6 bases). The CDR3 consists of 17 residues. V was trimmed by 1 base and J by 0 bases, leaving 12 bases between them. Germline values: CDR1 SGHTA, CDR2 FQGNSA. CDR3 DNA sequence: TGTGCCAGCAGCTTAGAGGGACAATTAGCAACTAATGAAAAACTGTTTTTT. This translates into CASSLEGQLATNEKLFF.

The chain couples TRBV27 to TRBJ2-1; 7 bases fit TRBD2. This CDR3 is built from 16 residues. Looked up from germline, CDR1 is MNHEY and CDR2 is SMNVEV (reference sequence). Trimming cost V 3 bases and J 0 bases; bases outside gene matches: 5. CDR3 amino acids: CASSFWRTSSYNEQFF. CDR3 nucleotide sequence: TGTGCCAGCAGTTTTTGGCGGACTAGCTCCTACAATGAGCAGTTCTTC.

V gene TRBV6-1 combines with J gene TRBJ1-1; D might be TRBD1 (5 bases). The CDR3 loop spans 14 amino acids. The V end was cut by 6 bases, the J end by 1 base, with 12 bases between. CDR1 is MNHNS, CDR2 SASEGT, per germline. The DNA of the CDR3 is TGTGCCAGCAGCGTGGGGGGAACGAACACTGAAGCTTTCTTT. As protein: CASSVGGTNTEAFF.

This CDR3 reads CASRGGSGNYNEQFF. CDR3 in DNA: TGTGCCAGCAGGGGTGGGTCAGGGAATTACAATGAGCAGTTCTTC. The chain recombines TRBV11-2 with TRBJ2-1; possibly TRBD1 for D (5 bases). This CDR3 is built from 15 residues. V lost 6 bases and J 4 bases, leaving 16 bases between the germline ends. The germline CDR1 and CDR2 sequences are SGHAT and FQNNGV.

V gene TRBV6-5 combines with J gene TRBJ2-7; 7 nucleotides agree with TRBD1. Trimming cost V 5 bases and J 10 bases; bases outside gene matches: 8. This CDR3 is built from 12 residues. The V gene's germline CDR1 is MNHEY and CDR2 SVGAGI. CDR3 protein: CASSLLQGEQYF. In DNA form, the CDR3 reads TGTGCCAGCAGTCTGCTCCAGGGGGAACAGTACTTC.

This chain joins TRBV18 and TRBJ1-1; 9 nucleotides line up with TRBD1. Per the germline V gene, CDR1 is KGHSH and CDR2 is LQKENI. The CDR3 is 12 residues long. The junction had 2 bases not matched to a gene; V was cut back by 6 bases and J by 6 bases. The CDR3 DNA sequence: TGTGCCAGCTCGAGACAGGGGGCTGAAGCTTTCTTT. Translated: CASSRQGAEAFF.

The V and J genes are TRBV2 and TRBJ2-5; TRBD2 matches 13 bases. Germline trimming cut 5 bases from V and 5 bases from J; bases unmatched to any gene: 8. The CDR3 runs 16 residues. Germline CDR1 is SNHLY and CDR2 is FYNNEI. CDR3: CASSRRLAGGGETQYF. The CDR3 coding sequence is TGTGCCAGCAGTAGACGACTAGCGGGGGGTGGGGAGACCCAGTACTTC.

The chain combines TRBV27 with TRBJ2-1; a possible D gene is TRBD2 (7 bases). The CDR3 consists of 15 residues. V was pared by 2 bases and J by 2 bases, with 10 bases between. The germline V gene has CDR1 MNHEY and CDR2 SMNVEV (reference sequence). CDR3 sequence (DNA): TGTGCCAGCAGTTTAGGGGGGGGCCCCTACAATGAGCAGTTCTTC. This translates into CASSLGGGPYNEQFF.

The chain employs TRBV7-2 and TRBJ1-4; no firm D call. Germline CDR1 reads SGHTA; CDR2 reads FQGNSA. There are 15 residues in the CDR3. The V end lost 5 bases, the J end lost 0 bases, and 10 bases lay between the germline ends. This CDR3 reads CASSSSGATNEKLFF. The CDR3 nucleotides read TGTGCCAGCAGCAGCAGCGGCGCAACTAATGAAAAACTGTTTTTT.

The chain employs TRBV19 and TRBJ2-4; D is possibly TRBD1 or TRBD2 (5 bases each). Trimming took off 1 base at V and 0 bases at J, with 19 bases between the two ends. There are 19 residues in the CDR3. Germline assignment: CDR1 LNHDA and CDR2 SQIVND (reference sequence). The CDR3 DNA reads TGTGCCAGTAGTATAGTGGGAAGGCCTGGGGGATTAGCCAAAAACATTCAGTACTTC. It translates to CASSIVGRPGGLAKNIQYF. The full variable domain, with the rest looked up from reference TRBV19 and TRBJ2-4, is DGGITQSPKYLFRKEGQNVTLSCEQNLNHDAMYWYRQDPGQGLRLIYYSQIVNDFQKGDIAEGYSVSREKKESFPLTVTSAQKNPTAFYLCASSIVGRPGGLAKNIQYFGAGTRLSVL.

The genes are TRBV6-5 and TRBJ2-1; the D gene is possibly TRBD1 (5 bases). CDR1 and CDR2 from the germline V gene are MNHEY and SVGAGI. The CDR3 runs to 13 residues. V was cut by 2 bases and J by 6 bases, with 8 bases left in between. The CDR3 DNA is TGTGCCAGCAGTTACGGACAAGCCAATGAGCAGTTCTTC. Translated, it gives CASSYGQANEQFF.

This clone showed up just once. This CDR3 reads CASSLSGASRYNEQFF. CDR3 bases: TGTGCCAGCAGCTTATCTGGGGCGTCGCGGTACAATGAGCAGTTCTTC. This rearrangement joins TRBV2 to TRBJ2-1, with a weak D call TRBD1 (5 bases). V lost 6 bases and J lost 4, with 19 bases in between. The CDR3 is made up of 16 amino acids. Germline-derived CDR1 and CDR2 are SNHLY and FYNNEI.

The chain uses TRBV7-9 and TRBJ1-2; tentative D call: TRBD1 (5 bases). Trimming removed 2 bases at V and 5 bases at J, with 9 bases between. The CDR3 has 13 residues. Per germline, CDR1 SEHNR and CDR2 FQNEAQ (reference sequence). CDR3 DNA sequence: TGTGCCAGCAGCTTATTACAGGCATATGGCTACACCTTC. The encoded protein is CASSLLQAYGYTF.

A few counts support this clone. The V call is TRBV5-4, the J call TRBJ1-2, with TRBD1 matching 8 bases. The length of the CDR3 is 15 residues. The junction had 14 bases not matched to a gene; V was cut back by 7 bases and J by 6 bases. Looked up from germline, CDR1 is SGHNT and CDR2 is YYREEE (reference sequence). The CDR3 DNA is TGTGCCAGCCTATCGACCCAGGACAGGGAACATGGCTACACCTTC. Encoded protein: CASLSTQDREHGYTF.

V gene TRBV7-9 combines with J gene TRBJ1-2; D not certain. Trimming removed 3 bases from V and 4 bases from J, with 9 bases in between. Germline V gene sequence: CDR1 SEHNR, CDR2 FQNEAQ (reference sequence). There are 13 residues in the CDR3. This CDR3 is CASSFPGSYGYTF. In nucleotides, the CDR3 is TGTGCCAGCAGCTTCCCGGGGAGCTATGGCTACACCTTC.

The table lists this clone with a count of one. The rearrangement uses TRBV5-5 and TRBJ1-2, with D possibly being TRBD1 (5 bases). Trimming cost V 0 bases and J 4 bases, with 19 bases left between them. This CDR3 has 17 residues. Germline loops: CDR1 SGHKS, CDR2 YYEKEE (reference sequence). CDR3 nucleotide sequence: TGTGCCAGCAGCTTGGGGACAAGGGCCGATCTTTCCTATGGCTACACCTTC. It codes for CASSLGTRADLSYGYTF.

The V and J genes are TRBV21-1 and TRBJ1-1. TRBV21-1 is a pseudogene. CDR3 length: 14 amino acids. DNA for the CDR3: TGTGCCAGCAGCAAAGCCCCGCTGAACACTGAAGCTTTCTTT. This gives the protein CASSKAPLNTEAFF.